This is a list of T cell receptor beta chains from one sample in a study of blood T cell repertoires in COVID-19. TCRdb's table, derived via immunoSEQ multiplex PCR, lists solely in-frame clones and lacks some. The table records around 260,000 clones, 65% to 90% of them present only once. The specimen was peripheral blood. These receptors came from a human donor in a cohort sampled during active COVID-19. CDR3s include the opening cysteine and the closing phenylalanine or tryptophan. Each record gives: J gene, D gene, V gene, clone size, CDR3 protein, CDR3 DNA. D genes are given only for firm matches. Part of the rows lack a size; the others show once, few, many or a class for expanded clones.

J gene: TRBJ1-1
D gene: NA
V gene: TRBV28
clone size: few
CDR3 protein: CASTVNTEAFF
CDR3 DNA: TGTGCCAGCACGGTGAACACTGAAGCTTTCTTT

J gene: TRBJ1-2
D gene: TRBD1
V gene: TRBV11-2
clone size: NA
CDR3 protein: CASSWTGANYGYTF
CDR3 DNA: TGTGCCAGCTCATGGACAGGGGCTAACTATGGCTACACCTTC

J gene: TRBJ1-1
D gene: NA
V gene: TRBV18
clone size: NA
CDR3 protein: CASSPRGRPNTEAFF
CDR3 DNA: TGTGCCAGCTCACCCAGGGGTCGACCAAACACTGAAGCTTTCTTT

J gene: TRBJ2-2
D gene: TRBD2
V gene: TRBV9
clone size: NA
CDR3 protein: CASSPRTSGKVGELFF
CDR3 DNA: TGTGCCAGCAGCCCTCGGACTAGCGGGAAGGTCGGGGAGCTGTTTTTT

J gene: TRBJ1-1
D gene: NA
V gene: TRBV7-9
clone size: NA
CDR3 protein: CASSLQENTEAFF
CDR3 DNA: TGTGCCAGCAGCTTACAGGAAAACACTGAAGCTTTCTTT

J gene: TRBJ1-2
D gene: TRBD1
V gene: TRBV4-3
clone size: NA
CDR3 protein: CASSQEGQGNYGYTF
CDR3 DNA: TGCGCCAGCAGCCAAGAGGGACAGGGGAACTATGGCTACACCTTC

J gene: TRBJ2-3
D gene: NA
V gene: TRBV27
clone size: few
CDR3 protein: CASSTFPRDTQYF
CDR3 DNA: TGTGCCAGCAGTACGTTCCCGAGGGATACGCAGTATTTT

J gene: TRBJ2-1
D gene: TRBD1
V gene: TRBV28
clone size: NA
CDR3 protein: CASSGTGRYNEQFF
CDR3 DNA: TGTGCCAGCAGTGGGACAGGGAGATACAATGAGCAGTTCTTC

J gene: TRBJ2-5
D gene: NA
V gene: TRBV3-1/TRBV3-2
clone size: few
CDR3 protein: CASSGRLQETQYF
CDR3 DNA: TGTGCCAGCAGCGGAAGACTGCAAGAGACCCAGTACTTC

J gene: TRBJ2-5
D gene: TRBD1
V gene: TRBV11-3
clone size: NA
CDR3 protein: CASSFGRTGEETQYF
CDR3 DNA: TGTGCCAGCAGCTTCGGGCGGACAGGGGAGGAGACCCAGTACTTC

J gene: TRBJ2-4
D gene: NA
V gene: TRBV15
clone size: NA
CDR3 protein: CATSAGERIQYF
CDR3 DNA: TGTGCCACCAGCGCAGGGGAGCGTATTCAGTACTTC

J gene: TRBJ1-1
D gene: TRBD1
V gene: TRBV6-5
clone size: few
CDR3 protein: CASSPGTGRLTFF
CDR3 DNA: TGTGCCAGCAGTCCCGGGACAGGAAGATTAACTTTCTTT

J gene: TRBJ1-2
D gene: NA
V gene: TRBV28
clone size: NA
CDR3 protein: CASSLGGQIYGYTF
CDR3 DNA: TGTGCCAGCAGTTTAGGTGGACAGATCTATGGCTACACCTTC

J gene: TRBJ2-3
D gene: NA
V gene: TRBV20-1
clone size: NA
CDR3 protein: CSASRLGGRSSTDTQYF
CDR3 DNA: TGCAGTGCTAGTAGGTTAGGAGGAAGAAGTAGCACAGATACGCAGTATTTT

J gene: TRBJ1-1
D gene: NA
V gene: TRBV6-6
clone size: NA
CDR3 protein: CASSMQGTRNTEAFF
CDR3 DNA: TGTGCCAGCAGTATGCAGGGTACGCGGAACACTGAAGCTTTCTTT

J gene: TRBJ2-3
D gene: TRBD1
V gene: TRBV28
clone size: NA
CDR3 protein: CASSLGTGVTDTQYF
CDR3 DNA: TGTGCCAGCAGTTTGGGGACAGGGGTCACAGATACGCAGTATTTT

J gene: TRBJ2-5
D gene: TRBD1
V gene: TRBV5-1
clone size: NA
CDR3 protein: CASSLAARGKETQYF
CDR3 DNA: TGCGCCAGCAGCTTGGCCGCCAGGGGGAAGGAGACCCAGTACTTC

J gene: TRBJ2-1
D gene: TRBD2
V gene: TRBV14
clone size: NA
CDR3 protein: CASSLGTSGSGEQFF
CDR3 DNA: TGTGCCAGCAGCCTGGGGACTAGCGGGAGTGGCGAGCAGTTCTTC

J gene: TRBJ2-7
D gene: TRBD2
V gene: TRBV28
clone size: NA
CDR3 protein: CASSDLAGGYFEQYF
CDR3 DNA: TGTGCCAGCAGCGACCTAGCGGGAGGGTATTTCGAGCAGTACTTC

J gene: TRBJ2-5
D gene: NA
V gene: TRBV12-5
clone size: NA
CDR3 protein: CASAREETQYF
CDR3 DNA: TGTGCTAGTGCCAGGGAAGAGACCCAGTACTTC

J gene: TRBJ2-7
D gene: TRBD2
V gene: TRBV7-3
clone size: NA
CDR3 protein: CASSLNPAGGPDEQYF
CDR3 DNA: TGTGCCAGCAGCTTAAATCCAGCGGGAGGGCCTGACGAGCAGTACTTC

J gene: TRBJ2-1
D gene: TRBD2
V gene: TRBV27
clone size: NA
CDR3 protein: CASSSRTSVYNEQFF
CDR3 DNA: TGTGCCAGCAGTTCGCGGACTAGCGTATACAATGAGCAGTTCTTC

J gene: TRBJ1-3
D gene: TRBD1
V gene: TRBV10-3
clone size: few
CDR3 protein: CAIADRGLSGNTIYF
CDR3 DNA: TGTGCCATCGCCGACAGGGGATTGAGTGGAAACACCATATATTTT

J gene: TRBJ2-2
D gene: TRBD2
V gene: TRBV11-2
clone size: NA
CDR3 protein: CASSLGSWGLAGDTGELFF
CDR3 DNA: TGTGCCAGCAGCTTAGGATCGTGGGGACTAGCGGGAGACACCGGGGAGCTGTTTTTT

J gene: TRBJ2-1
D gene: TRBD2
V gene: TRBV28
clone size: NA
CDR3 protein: CASCVGLAYNEQFF
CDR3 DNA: TGTGCCAGCTGTGTGGGACTAGCTTACAATGAGCAGTTCTTC

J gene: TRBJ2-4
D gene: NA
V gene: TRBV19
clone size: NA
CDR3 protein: CASRVEGEYIQYF
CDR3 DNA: TGTGCCAGTAGAGTAGAGGGGGAATACATTCAGTACTTC

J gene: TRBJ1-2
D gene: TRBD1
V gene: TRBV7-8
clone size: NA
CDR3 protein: CASSRTGDAYGYTF
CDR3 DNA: TGTGCCAGCAGCCGGACAGGGGATGCATATGGCTACACCTTC

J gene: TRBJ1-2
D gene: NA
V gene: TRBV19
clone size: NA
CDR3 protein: CASSPNPLSHGYTF
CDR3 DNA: TGTGCCAGTAGTCCCAACCCCTTAAGCCATGGCTACACCTTC

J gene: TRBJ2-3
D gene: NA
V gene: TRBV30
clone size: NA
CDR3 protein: CAWSVQLLSTDTQYF
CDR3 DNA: TGTGCCTGGAGTGTACAGCTACTCAGCACAGATACGCAGTATTTT

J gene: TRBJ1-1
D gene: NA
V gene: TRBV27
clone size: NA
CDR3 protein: CASSYRDSTEAFF
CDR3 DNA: TGTGCCAGCAGTTACAGGGATTCCACTGAAGCTTTCTTT

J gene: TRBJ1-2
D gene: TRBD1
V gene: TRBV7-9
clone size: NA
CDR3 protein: CASRLDRSYGYTF
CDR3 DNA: TGTGCCAGCAGATTGGACAGGAGCTATGGCTACACCTTC

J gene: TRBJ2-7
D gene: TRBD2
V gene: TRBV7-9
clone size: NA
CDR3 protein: CASSLARDHLSGSSYEQYF
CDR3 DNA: TGTGCCAGCAGCTTAGCCCGAGACCACCTTAGCGGGAGTTCCTACGAGCAGTACTTC

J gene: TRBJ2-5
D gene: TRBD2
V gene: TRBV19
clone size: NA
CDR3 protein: CASRTGLAGQETQYF
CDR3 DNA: TGTGCCAGTAGAACCGGACTAGCGGGGCAAGAGACCCAGTACTTC

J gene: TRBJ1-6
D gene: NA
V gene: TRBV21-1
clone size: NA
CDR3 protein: CASSPGRVRHSPLHF
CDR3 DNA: TGTGCCAGCAGCCCCGGTCGGGTCCGCCATTCACCCCTCCACTTT

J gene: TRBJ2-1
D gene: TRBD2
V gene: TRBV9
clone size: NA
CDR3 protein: CASSVDSGIYNEQFF
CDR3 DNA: TGTGCCAGCAGCGTAGACAGCGGGATTTACAATGAGCAGTTCTTC

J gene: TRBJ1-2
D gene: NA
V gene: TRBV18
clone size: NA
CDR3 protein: CASSPQPGGYGYTF
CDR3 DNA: TGTGCCAGCTCACCCCAACCGGGAGGGTATGGCTACACCTTC

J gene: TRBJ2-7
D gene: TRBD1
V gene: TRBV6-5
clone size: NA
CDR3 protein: CASSFRDRGIYEQYF
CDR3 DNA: TGTGCCAGCAGTTTCCGGGACAGGGGAATCTACGAGCAGTACTTC

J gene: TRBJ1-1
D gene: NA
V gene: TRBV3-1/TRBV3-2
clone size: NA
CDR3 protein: CASSQTISEAFF
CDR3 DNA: TGTGCCAGCAGCCAAACTATCAGTGAAGCTTTCTTT

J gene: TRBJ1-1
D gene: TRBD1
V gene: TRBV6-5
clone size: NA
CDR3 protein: CASSLRDRGQAFF
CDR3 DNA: TGTGCCAGCAGTCTCCGGGACAGGGGGCAAGCTTTCTTT

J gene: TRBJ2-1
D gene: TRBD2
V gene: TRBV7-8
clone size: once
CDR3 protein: CASSPRVKAGGPGSYNEQFF
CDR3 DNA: TGTGCCAGCAGCCCCCGGGTGAAAGCGGGAGGGCCGGGTTCCTACAATGAGCAGTTCTTC

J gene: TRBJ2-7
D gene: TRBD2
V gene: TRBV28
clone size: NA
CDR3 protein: CASETSGYEQYF
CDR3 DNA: TGTGCCAGCGAAACTAGCGGCTACGAGCAGTACTTC

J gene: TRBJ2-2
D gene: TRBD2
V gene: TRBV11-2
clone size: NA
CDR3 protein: CASSSTSGSYTGELFF
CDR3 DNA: TGTGCCAGCAGCTCGACTAGCGGGAGTTACACCGGGGAGCTGTTTTTT

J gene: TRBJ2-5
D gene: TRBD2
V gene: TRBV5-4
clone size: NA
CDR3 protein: CASSFAAGGPQETQYF
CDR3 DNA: TGTGCCAGCAGCTTTGCGGCGGGAGGCCCCCAAGAGACCCAGTACTTC

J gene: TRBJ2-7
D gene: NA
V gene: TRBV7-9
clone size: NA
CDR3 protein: CASSPLTSYSYEQYF
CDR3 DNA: TGTGCCAGCAGCCCCCTAACTAGTTACTCCTACGAGCAGTACTTC

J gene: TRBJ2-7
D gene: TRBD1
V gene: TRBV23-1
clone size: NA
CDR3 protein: CASSQSGTGSYEQYF
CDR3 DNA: TGCGCCAGCAGTCAATCGGGGACAGGGTCCTACGAGCAGTACTTC

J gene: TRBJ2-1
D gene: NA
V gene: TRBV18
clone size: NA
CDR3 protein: CASSPPGRGTQNNEQFF
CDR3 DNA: TGTGCCAGCTCACCACCGGGGAGGGGGACCCAAAACAATGAGCAGTTCTTC

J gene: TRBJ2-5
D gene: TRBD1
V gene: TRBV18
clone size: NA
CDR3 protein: CASSPDRGSQTQYF
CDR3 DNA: TGTGCCAGCTCCCCAGACAGGGGTTCCCAGACCCAGTACTTC

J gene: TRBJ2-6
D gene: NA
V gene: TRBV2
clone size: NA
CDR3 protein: CASSPGGGGANVLTF
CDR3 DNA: TGTGCCAGCAGTCCAGGGGGAGGTGGGGCCAACGTCCTGACTTTC

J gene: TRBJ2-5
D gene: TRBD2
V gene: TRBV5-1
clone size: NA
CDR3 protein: CASSLNAASGKQETQYF
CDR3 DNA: TGCGCCAGCAGCTTGAACGCGGCTAGCGGGAAACAAGAGACCCAGTACTTC

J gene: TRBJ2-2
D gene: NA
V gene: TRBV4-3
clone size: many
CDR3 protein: CASSQDEKRRTGELFF
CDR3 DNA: TGCGCCAGCAGCCAAGATGAGAAGAGGAGAACCGGGGAGCTGTTTTTT

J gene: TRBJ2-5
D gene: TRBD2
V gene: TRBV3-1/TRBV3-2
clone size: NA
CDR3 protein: CASSPTLGTSGTHGPETQYF
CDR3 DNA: TGTGCCAGCAGCCCTACCTTGGGGACTAGCGGGACCCACGGCCCGGAGACCCAGTACTTC

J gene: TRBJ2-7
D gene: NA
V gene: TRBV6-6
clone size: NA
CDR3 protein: CASSRPREAIGSEQYF
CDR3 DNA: TGTGCCAGCAGTCGGCCCCGGGAAGCAATCGGATCCGAGCAGTACTTC

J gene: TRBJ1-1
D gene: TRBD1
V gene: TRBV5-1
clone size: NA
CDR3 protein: CASSFGTVNTEAFF
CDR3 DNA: TGCGCCAGCAGCTTTGGGACAGTGAACACTGAAGCTTTCTTT